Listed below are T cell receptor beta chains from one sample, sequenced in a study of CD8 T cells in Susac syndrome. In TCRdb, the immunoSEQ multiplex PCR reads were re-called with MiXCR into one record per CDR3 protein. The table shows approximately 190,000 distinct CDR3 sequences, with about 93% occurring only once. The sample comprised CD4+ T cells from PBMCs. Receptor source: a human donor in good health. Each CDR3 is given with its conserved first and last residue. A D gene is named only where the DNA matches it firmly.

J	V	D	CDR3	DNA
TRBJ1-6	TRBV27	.	CASSPLGGRRNSPLHF	TGTGCCAGCAGTCCGCTGGGGGGGCGCAGAAATTCACCCCTCCACTTT
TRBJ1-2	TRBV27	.	CASRAKYNYGYTF	TGTGCCAGCCGGGCCAAGTATAACTATGGCTACACCTTC
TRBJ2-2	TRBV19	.	CASNYRGGTGELFF	TGTGCCAGTAATTACAGGGGGGGAACCGGGGAGCTGTTTTTT
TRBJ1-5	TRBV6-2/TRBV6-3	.	CASSYSIIGAASNQPQHF	TGTGCCAGCAGTTACTCGATAATAGGGGCCGCTAGCAATCAGCCCCAGCATTTT
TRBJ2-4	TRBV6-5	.	CASSYWGSKNIQYF	TGTGCCAGCAGTTACTGGGGCAGCAAAAACATTCAGTACTTC
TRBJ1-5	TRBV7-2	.	CASTRTADSYQPQHF	TGTGCCAGCACCCGGACCGCAGACAGCTATCAGCCCCAGCATTTT
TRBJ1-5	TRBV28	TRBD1	CASALTGLSNQPQHF	TGTGCCAGCGCTTTGACAGGGCTTAGCAATCAGCCCCAGCATTTT
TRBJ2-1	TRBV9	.	CASSEGTLGRNEQFF	TGTGCCAGCAGCGAGGGGACTCTCGGACGCAATGAGCAGTTCTTC
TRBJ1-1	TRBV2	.	CASSPFTSTGSAAFF	TGTGCCAGCAGTCCCTTCACGTCCACAGGGTCTGCAGCTTTCTTT
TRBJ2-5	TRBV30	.	CAWSGNSQETQYF	TGTGCCTGGAGTGGGAACAGCCAAGAGACCCAGTACTTC
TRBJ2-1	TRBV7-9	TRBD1	CASRLGQEHEQFF	TGTGCCAGCAGACTTGGACAGGAGCATGAGCAGTTCTTC
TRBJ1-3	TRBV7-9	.	CASPHETHGNTIYF	TGTGCCAGCCCACACGAGACGCATGGAAACACCATATATTTT
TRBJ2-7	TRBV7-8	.	CASSGGSSYEQYF	TGTGCCAGCAGCGGCGGTAGCTCCTACGAGCAGTACTTC
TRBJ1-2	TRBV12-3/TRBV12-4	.	CASSPGPANYGYTF	TGTGCCAGCAGTCCCGGCCCCGCCAACTATGGCTACACCTTC
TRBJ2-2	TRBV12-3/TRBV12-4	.	CASSLGGLGELFF	TGTGCCAGCAGTTTAGGGGGATTGGGGGAGCTGTTTTTT
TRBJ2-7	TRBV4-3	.	CASSQGTGKYEQYF	TGCGCCAGCAGCCAAGGAACAGGGAAATACGAGCAGTACTTC
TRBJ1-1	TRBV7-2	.	CASSVTGTTNTEAFF	TGTGCCAGCAGCGTAACCGGGACAACGAACACTGAAGCTTTCTTT
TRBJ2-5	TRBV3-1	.	CASSQDRGAETQYF	TGTGCCAGCAGCCAAGATCGGGGCGCGGAGACCCAGTACTTC
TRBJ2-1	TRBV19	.	CASSVRPDSEQFF	TGTGCCAGTAGTGTGCGCCCTGACAGTGAGCAGTTCTTC
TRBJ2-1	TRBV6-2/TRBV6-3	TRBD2	CASSLAGVNNEQFF	TGTGCCAGCAGCCTAGCGGGGGTGAACAATGAGCAGTTCTTC
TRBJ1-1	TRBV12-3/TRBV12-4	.	CARKLDGGTEAFF	TGTGCCAGAAAACTAGACGGGGGTACTGAAGCTTTCTTT
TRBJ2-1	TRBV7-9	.	CASSPGGTGFNEQFF	TGTGCCAGCAGCCCGGGAGGGACAGGGTTCAATGAGCAGTTCTTC
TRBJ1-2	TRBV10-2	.	CASSPRGGGSYGYTF	TGCGCCAGCAGCCCACGGGGAGGAGGGAGCTATGGCTACACCTTC
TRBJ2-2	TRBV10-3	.	CAIRSNPNTGELFF	TGTGCCATCAGGAGCAATCCAAACACCGGGGAGCTGTTTTTT
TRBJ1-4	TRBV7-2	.	CASSPQTGNNEKLFF	TGTGCCAGCAGCCCCCAGACAGGAAATAATGAAAAACTGTTTTTT
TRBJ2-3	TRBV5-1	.	CASSLDGAGFSTDTQYF	TGCGCCAGCAGCTTGGACGGGGCGGGGTTCTCCACAGATACGCAGTATTTT
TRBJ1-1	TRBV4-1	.	CASRGREGNTEAFF	TGCGCCAGCAGAGGTAGGGAGGGGAACACTGAAGCTTTCTTT
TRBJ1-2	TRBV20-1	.	CSASQEGGYTF	TGCAGTGCTAGCCAGGAGGGTGGCTACACCTTC
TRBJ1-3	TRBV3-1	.	CASSQDGWESSGNTIYF	TGTGCCAGCAGCCAAGATGGGTGGGAGAGCTCTGGAAACACCATATATTTT
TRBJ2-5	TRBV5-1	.	CASTFQETQYF	TGCGCCAGCACCTTCCAAGAGACCCAGTACTTC
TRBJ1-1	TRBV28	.	CASTRLGGTEAFF	TGTGCCAGCACCCGGCTGGGGGGCACTGAAGCTTTCTTT
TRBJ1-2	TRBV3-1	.	CASSLALDYGYTF	TGTGCCAGCAGCCTCGCCCTTGACTATGGCTACACCTTC
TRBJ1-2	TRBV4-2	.	CASSQESGVPWGYTF	TGTGCCAGCAGCCAAGAGTCAGGGGTTCCTTGGGGCTACACCTTC
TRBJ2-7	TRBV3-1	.	CASSPQAFSYEQYF	TGTGCCAGCAGCCCCCAGGCGTTTTCCTACGAGCAGTACTTC
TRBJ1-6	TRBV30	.	CAWGRTNSPLHF	TGTGCCTGGGGGAGGACTAATTCACCCCTCCACTTT
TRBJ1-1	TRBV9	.	CASGRKGRDAFF	TGTGCCAGCGGTCGGAAGGGGCGAGATGCTTTCTTT
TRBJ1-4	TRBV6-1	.	CASMNRVYEKLFF	TGTGCCAGCATGAACAGGGTATACGAAAAACTGTTTTTT
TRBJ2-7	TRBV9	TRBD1	CASSVAGGEWWEQYF	TGTGCCAGCAGCGTAGCAGGGGGCGAGTGGTGGGAGCAGTACTTC
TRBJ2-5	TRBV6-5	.	CASSYSQAKSQETQYF	TGTGCCAGCAGTTATTCCCAAGCGAAGAGTCAAGAGACCCAGTACTTC
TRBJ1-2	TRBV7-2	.	CASSYYGYTF	TGTGCCAGCAGCTACTATGGCTACACCTTC
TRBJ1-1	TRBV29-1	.	CSAEPEKTTEAFF	TGCAGCGCTGAGCCCGAAAAAACCACTGAAGCTTTCTTT
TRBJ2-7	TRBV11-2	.	CASSGNYEQYF	TGTGCCAGCAGCGGGAACTACGAGCAGTACTTC
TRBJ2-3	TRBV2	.	CASRRTTGISTDTQYF	TGTGCCAGCCGCCGTACAACAGGGATTAGCACAGATACGCAGTATTTT
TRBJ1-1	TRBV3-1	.	CASSLVGGNTEAFF	TGTGCCAGCAGCCTCGTCGGGGGAAACACTGAAGCTTTCTTT
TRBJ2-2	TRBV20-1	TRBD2	CSARVPVSGATGELFF	TGCAGTGCTAGAGTTCCCGTAAGCGGGGCCACCGGGGAGCTGTTTTTT
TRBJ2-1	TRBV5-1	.	CASSFELPPVGEQFF	TGCGCCAGCAGCTTCGAATTGCCGCCGGTAGGTGAGCAGTTCTTC
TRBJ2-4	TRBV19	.	CASSIWSLRAKNIQYF	TGTGCCAGTAGTATTTGGTCACTTAGAGCCAAAAACATTCAGTACTTC
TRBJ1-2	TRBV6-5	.	CASSFRTGDYGYTF	TGTGCCAGCAGTTTCAGGACGGGAGACTATGGCTACACCTTC
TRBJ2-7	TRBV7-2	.	CASSLRRSFSYEQYF	TGTGCCAGCAGCTTACGCAGATCTTTCTCCTACGAGCAGTACTTC
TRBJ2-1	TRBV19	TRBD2	CASSMRWRGDSYNEQFF	TGTGCCAGTAGTATGCGGTGGCGGGGGGATTCCTACAATGAGCAGTTCTTC
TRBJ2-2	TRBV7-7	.	CASSFGGGAGELFF	TGTGCTAGCAGCTTCGGCGGAGGGGCCGGGGAGCTGTTTTTT
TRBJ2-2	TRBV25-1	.	CASSEGAGAGTGELFF	TGTGCCAGCAGTGAGGGGGCAGGGGCAGGGACCGGGGAGCTGTTTTTT
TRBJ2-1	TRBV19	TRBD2	CASSTSGGPNEQFF	TGTGCCAGTAGTACTAGCGGGGGCCCTAATGAGCAGTTCTTC